Following are 6 T cell receptor beta chains from one sample sequenced in a study of T cells in Graves' hyperthyroidism and ophthalmopathy. RNA transcripts were the template for amplifying TCR beta CDR3 regions. HTBI primers were used for first-round RT-PCR of the TCR CDR3. TCRdb called the multiplex PCR reads again in MiXCR, with one record for every CDR3 protein. The sample records about 620,000 distinct CDR3 sequences, 15% to 20% being singletons. The sequencing sample was made of blood. The receptors shown here come from a woman younger than 45 with Graves' hyperthyroidism.

V usage is TRBV6-1 and J usage is TRBJ2-1, with 13 bases that match TRBD2. Unmatched junction bases numbered 7, after V lost 6 bases and J lost 8 bases. The CDR3 consists of 15 residues. The germline V gene has CDR1 MNHNS and CDR2 SASEGT. The CDR3 bases are TGTGCCAGCAGCGGGGGACTAGCGGGAATCGATGAGCAGTTCTTC. As protein: CASSGGLAGIDEQFF.

This clonotype has ten or more counts. The CDR3 DNA reads TGTGCCAGCAGCCCACCTTTCTACAATGAGCAGTTCTTC. Residues: CASSPPFYNEQFF. The V call is TRBV3-1, the J call TRBJ2-1; D gene ambiguous. V lost 4 bases and J lost 3, with 7 bases in between. CDR1 and CDR2 (germline): LGHDT, YNNKEL (reference sequence). CDR3 size: 13 residues.

V usage is TRBV18 and J usage is TRBJ2-1, with a weak D call TRBD2 (6 bases). The CDR3 consists of 16 residues. Trimming pared 0 bases from V and 9 bases from J, leaving 18 bases between. Germline-derived CDR1 and CDR2 are KGHSH and LQKENI. DNA for the CDR3: TGTGCCAGCTCACCACCTACTAGCTGGGTGGGGAGTGAGCAGTTCTTC. It translates to CASSPPTSWVGSEQFF.

This chain connects TRBV25-1 to TRBJ1-3; D is ambiguous. Trimming cost V 1 base and J 5 bases, with 15 bases left between them. The CDR3 runs to 16 residues. The germline gives CDR1 MGHDK, CDR2 SYGVNS. The CDR3 nucleotides are TGTGCCAGCAGTGAATTGTCAACAGCTGGTCGAAACACCATATATTTT. This codes for CASSELSTAGRNTIYF.

This clonotype occurred a few times. This chain links TRBV9 with TRBJ2-1; D may be TRBD1 or TRBD2 (5 bases each). V was clipped by 1 base and J by 8 bases, with 19 bases between them. The CDR3 is 16 amino acids. CDR1 SGDLS and CDR2 YYNGEE come from the germline V gene. CDR3: CASSVQSRGGWDEQFF. The DNA for the CDR3 is TGTGCCAGCAGCGTACAATCGCGTGGGGGTTGGGATGAGCAGTTCTTC.

A few counts support this clonotype. V and J are TRBV6-1 and TRBJ2-4, with a tentative D call TRBD2 (6 bases). The germline V gene has CDR1 MNHNS and CDR2 SASEGT. Trimming removed 7 bases at V and 0 bases at J, with 13 bases between. The CDR3 loop spans 15 amino acids. The CDR3 is CASNRPGVAKNIQYF. For the CDR3, the DNA is TGTGCCAGCAACAGACCGGGGGTAGCCAAAAACATTCAGTACTTC.